These T cell receptor beta chains were read from a single sample in a study of T cell responses to AZD1222 COVID-19 vaccine. Generated by immunoSEQ multiplex PCR, the TCRdb table keeps only in-frame clones and is missing some. The table records more than 75,000 clones, roughly four fifths of them present only once. The material was peripheral blood, obtained 28 days after the second AZD1222 dose. These receptors all stem from an adult who received the AZD1222 COVID-19 vaccine. The CDR3 runs from the conserved cysteine through the conserved F or W. The D gene is left open where the match is weak. Clone size is given for some rows only: seen once, a few or many times, or a class if the clone is expanded.

V	D	size	J	CDR3	DNA
TRBV29-1	TRBD1	-	TRBJ1-2	CSVAPGTGSRSHGYTF	TGCAGCGTTGCCCCCGGGACAGGGAGCCGATCTCATGGCTACACCTTC
TRBV3-1/TRBV3-2	-	-	TRBJ1-1	CASSHQGGVAEAFF	TGTGCCAGCAGCCACCAGGGAGGAGTGGCTGAAGCTTTCTTT
TRBV5-1	-	few	TRBJ1-4	CASQRQAGEKLFF	TGCGCCAGCCAACGACAGGCGGGCGAGAAACTGTTTTTT
TRBV7-2	-	few	TRBJ1-1	CASSLVEGYTEAFF	TGTGCCAGCAGCTTAGTTGAGGGGTACACTGAAGCTTTCTTT
TRBV7-2	-	-	TRBJ1-6	CASSSAYNSPLHF	TGTGCCAGCAGCTCAGCTTATAATTCACCCCTCCACTTT
TRBV5-4	TRBD2	-	TRBJ2-7	CASSRTSGRIGYEQYF	TGTGCCAGCAGCCGGACTAGCGGGAGAATCGGCTACGAGCAGTACTTC
TRBV28	-	once	TRBJ2-4	CASSVLSVSDIQYF	TGTGCCAGCAGTGTCCTATCGGTATCAGACATTCAGTACTTC
TRBV2	TRBD1	-	TRBJ2-2	CASSPQGWYTGELFF	TGTGCCAGCAGTCCACAGGGGTGGTACACCGGGGAGCTGTTTTTT
TRBV27	TRBD1	-	TRBJ1-1	CASSLPGGSEAFF	TGTGCCAGCAGTTTGCCAGGGGGATCTGAAGCTTTCTTT
TRBV4-2	-	-	TRBJ2-1	CASSQDDTGRYNEQFF	TGTGCCAGCAGCCAAGATGACACGGGACGGTACAATGAGCAGTTCTTC
TRBV9	-	-	TRBJ1-3	CASSTSGTEAGNTIYF	TGTGCCAGCAGCACTTCCGGTACAGAGGCTGGAAACACCATATATTTT
TRBV15	-	-	TRBJ2-7	CATSRGTGIMPYEQYF	TGTGCCACCAGCAGAGGTACCGGGATTATGCCCTACGAGCAGTACTTC
TRBV29-1	-	-	TRBJ2-7	CSVRGRISPNYEQYF	TGCAGCGTTAGGGGACGGATCTCACCGAACTACGAGCAGTACTTC
TRBV9	-	-	TRBJ1-4	CASSVTGRNEKLFF	TGTGCCAGCAGCGTAACGGGGAGAAATGAAAAACTGTTTTTT